This T cell receptor (beta chain) comes out of a study of T cells in Graves' hyperthyroidism and ophthalmopathy. This clonotype was seen repeatedly, ten times or more. Its antigen remains unidentified. TCR beta CDR3 region amplification was performed from RNA transcripts. When the TCR CDR3 underwent first-round RT-PCR, the HTBI primer set was used. TCRdb reprocessed the multiplex PCR reads via MiXCR and lists one record per CDR3 protein. The sample shows over 200,000 distinct CDR3 sequences, approximately 20% of them seen only once. The V gene end was trimmed by 0 bases and the J gene end by 8 bases; junction bases not matched to a gene: 4. This CDR3 is 15 amino acids long. Germline lookup yields CDR1 KGHSH and CDR2 LQKENI. General observations from the study: A model of 13 V-J features distinguished ophthalmopathy from stable hyperthyroidism.

The chain combines TRBV18 with TRBJ2-1, with 10 bases aligning to TRBD2. Sequenced sample: blood. The source of this sequence is a man aged 35 to 55 with Graves' hyperthyroidism. The DNA of the CDR3 is TGTGCCAGCTCACCACCGAGCGGGGGGGCGGATGAGCAGTTCTTC. Protein sequence: CASSPPSGGADEQFF.